Listed here are 2 T cell receptor beta chains from one sample, sequenced in a study of cytomegalovirus exposure and HLA in healthy donors (dated by TCRdb to 2015 to 2018). Libraries were prepared through the immunoSEQ multiplex PCR assay. For the multiplex PCR, a mixture combining 60 forward primers for TCR Vbeta segments and 13 reverse primers for TCR Jbeta segments was used. TCRdb limited this immuneACCESS table to in-frame rearrangements with V and J called. A share of clones is missing; checked studies link under half to unresolved V genes, and the rest is unexplained. A total of some 150,000 clones appear in this sample, roughly 9.7% of them only once. Clones ranked in the top ten supply 1.8% of the sample. Sequencing used PBMCs. The receptor source for this set is a man aged 50-60 years in good health and CMV-seronegative.

This clone was counted only a few times. The chain is built from TRBV5-1 and TRBJ2-3; TRBD2 matches at 7 bases. The CDR3 sequence is 15 residues long. The V and J ends lost 2 bases and 1 base, in that order; junction bases with no gene match: 4. The germline V gene has CDR1 SGHRS and CDR2 YFSETQ. This CDR3 reads CASSLDSGRTDTQYF. The CDR3 nucleotides read TGCGCCAGCAGCTTAGATAGCGGGCGCACAGATACGCAGTATTTT.

The V gene is TRBV7-9, the J gene TRBJ1-4; D might be TRBD1 (6 bases). Looked up from germline, CDR1 is SEHNR and CDR2 is FQNEAQ (reference sequence). The CDR3 loop spans 17 amino acids. Trimming shortened V by 5 bases and J by 4 bases, and 20 bases separated the two germline ends. CDR3 residues: CASSPGPREGGNEKLFF. The CDR3 DNA reads TGTGCCAGCAGCCCCGGCCCCAGGGAGGGGGGTAATGAAAAACTGTTTTTT.